These T cell receptor beta chains were read from a single sample in a study of blood T cell repertoires in COVID-19. Profiling relied on immunoSEQ multiplex PCR, and the TCRdb table lists in-frame clones only, not all of them. The data show around 200,000 clones, about 85% seen once. Sequencing was carried out using peripheral blood. Every receptor here comes from a woman between 18 and 30 years old who had recovered from COVID-19. Each CDR3 is given with its conserved first and last residue. The order of the fields is J gene, D gene, clone size, V gene, CDR3 protein, CDR3 DNA. A D gene is named only where the DNA matches it firmly. Not every row has a clone size; where given, it reads once, few, many or a size class.

TRBJ2-1 | NA | NA | TRBV7-7 | CASSLGAGVYNEQFF | TGTGCCAGCAGCTTAGGGGCAGGGGTCTACAATGAGCAGTTCTTC
TRBJ2-7 | TRBD1 | NA | TRBV2 | CASSRTGGYEQYF | TGTGCCAGCAGTAGGACAGGGGGCTACGAGCAGTACTTC
TRBJ1-1 | TRBD1 | NA | TRBV27 | CASSPLGTGDAEAFF | TGTGCCAGCAGTCCCCTGGGGACAGGGGACGCTGAAGCTTTCTTT
TRBJ2-1 | TRBD2 | NA | TRBV20-1 | CSASRPSGRDEQFF | TGCAGTGCTAGTAGGCCTAGCGGGAGAGATGAGCAGTTCTTC
TRBJ1-1 | NA | NA | TRBV7-2 | CASSLRANTEAFF | TGTGCCAGCAGCCTGCGGGCGAACACTGAAGCTTTCTTT
TRBJ2-1 | TRBD2 | NA | TRBV4-3 | CASSHTSLTSGGYNEQFF | TGCGCCAGCAGCCACACTTCTTTGACTAGCGGGGGCTACAATGAGCAGTTCTTC
TRBJ2-7 | NA | few | TRBV4-1 | CASSPDYLSYEQYF | TGCGCCAGCAGCCCTGACTACCTCTCCTACGAGCAGTACTTC
TRBJ2-5 | TRBD1 | NA | TRBV9 | CASSLNRDRPQETQYF | TGTGCCAGCAGCCTCAACCGGGACAGGCCTCAAGAGACCCAGTACTTC
TRBJ2-2 | TRBD2 | NA | TRBV7-3 | CASSLNLGTSVTGELFF | TGTGCCAGCAGCTTAAATTTAGGGACTAGCGTCACCGGGGAGCTGTTTTTT
TRBJ2-1 | NA | NA | TRBV7-3 | CASSLIGDEQFF | TGTGCCAGCAGCTTAATAGGGGATGAGCAGTTCTTC
TRBJ1-1 | NA | once | TRBV12-5 | CASGLYGGEAFF | TGTGCTAGTGGTTTGTACGGTGGTGAAGCTTTCTTT
TRBJ2-3 | NA | NA | TRBV7-9 | CASSLDSTDTQYF | TGTGCCAGCAGCTTAGATTCAACAGATACGCAGTATTTT
TRBJ1-2 | TRBD1 | NA | TRBV18 | CASSPQTGQLYGYTF | TGTGCCAGCTCACCACAGACGGGACAGCTCTATGGCTACACCTTC
TRBJ1-6 | NA | NA | TRBV5-1 | CASSLVPHRDNSPLHF | TGCGCCAGCAGCTTGGTACCCCACAGGGATAATTCACCCCTCCACTTT
TRBJ2-5 | NA | few | TRBV11-2 | CASSYIETQYF | TGTGCCAGCAGCTACATAGAGACCCAGTACTTC
TRBJ2-2 | NA | NA | TRBV4-3 | CASSQDSGVGGELFF | TGCGCCAGCAGCCAAGACTCGGGAGTCGGCGGGGAGCTGTTTTTT
TRBJ1-2 | TRBD1 | few | TRBV4-3 | CASSHNRGGQNNNYGYTF | TGCGCCAGCAGCCATAACCGGGGGGGACAGAACAATAACTATGGCTACACCTTC
TRBJ2-3 | NA | NA | TRBV6-1 | CASSETRGTDTQYF | TGTGCCAGCAGTGAAACCCGCGGCACAGATACGCAGTATTTT
TRBJ1-3 | TRBD1 | NA | TRBV7-9 | CASSPGTASGNTIYF | TGTGCCAGCAGCCCGGGGACAGCCTCTGGAAACACCATATATTTT
TRBJ2-5 | NA | NA | TRBV4-3 | CASSQAGLSETQYF | TGCGCCAGCAGCCAGGCCGGGTTGTCCGAGACCCAGTACTTC
TRBJ1-1 | TRBD1 | NA | TRBV27 | CASSPNGQGWGTLEAFF | TGTGCCAGCAGTCCGAACGGACAGGGTTGGGGAACCCTCGAAGCTTTCTTT
TRBJ1-6 | NA | once | TRBV25-1 | CASSESSSYNSPLHF | TGTGCCAGCAGTGAATCGTCCTCCTATAATTCACCCCTCCACTTT
TRBJ1-2 | TRBD1 | few | TRBV7-9 | CASSLGRGYINYGYTF | TGTGCCAGCAGCTTGGGCAGGGGGTATATTAACTATGGCTACACCTTC
TRBJ2-3 | NA | NA | TRBV14 | CASSQSLDTQYF | TGTGCCAGCAGCCAGAGTTTAGATACGCAGTATTTT
TRBJ2-2 | TRBD1 | once | TRBV2 | CASSPLHGTGERAGELFF | TGTGCCAGCAGTCCGCTACATGGGACAGGGGAGCGGGCCGGGGAGCTGTTTTTT
TRBJ2-1 | TRBD2 | NA | TRBV15 | CATSRGTSGTRDEQFF | TGTGCCACCAGCAGAGGGACTAGCGGGACCCGGGATGAGCAGTTCTTC
TRBJ1-6 | TRBD1 | few | TRBV7-9 | CASSLVQGADSPLHF | TGTGCCAGCAGCTTAGTGCAGGGGGCAGATTCACCCCTCCACTTT
TRBJ2-7 | NA | once | TRBV6-1 | CASSEDGDGFYEQYF | TGTGCCAGCAGCGAAGACGGGGATGGGTTCTACGAGCAGTACTTC
TRBJ1-1 | NA | few | TRBV27 | CASTPANRVSTEAFF | TGTGCCAGCACCCCCGCTAACAGGGTCTCCACTGAAGCTTTCTTT
TRBJ2-7 | NA | NA | TRBV30 | CAWRRDTPYEQYF | TGTGCCTGGAGAAGGGACACCCCCTACGAGCAGTACTTC
TRBJ2-1 | TRBD2 | few | TRBV7-6 | CASSLELAGNNEQFF | TGTGCCAGCAGCTTAGAACTAGCGGGAAACAATGAGCAGTTCTTC
TRBJ1-2 | NA | NA | TRBV7-9 | CASSWRGSLDGYTF | TGTGCCAGCAGCTGGAGGGGCAGTTTGGATGGCTACACCTTC
TRBJ1-1 | NA | once | TRBV12-3/TRBV12-4 | CASSLSDSEAFF | TGTGCCAGCAGTTTATCGGACAGCGAAGCTTTCTTT
TRBJ1-3 | NA | NA | TRBV9 | CASSGGSFTGFGNTIYF | TGTGCCAGCAGCGGAGGGTCTTTTACAGGGTTTGGAAACACCATATATTTT
TRBJ1-5 | NA | NA | TRBV19 | CASSIGGPPNQPQHF | TGTGCCAGTAGTATCGGGGGGCCCCCCAATCAGCCCCAGCATTTT
TRBJ2-7 | TRBD1 | NA | TRBV18 | CASSPGTASYEQYF | TGTGCCAGCTCACCAGGGACAGCTAGCTACGAGCAGTACTTC
TRBJ2-7 | TRBD2 | many | TRBV2 | CASSGLARAYEQYF | TGTGCCAGCAGCGGACTAGCGAGAGCCTACGAGCAGTACTTC
TRBJ2-5 | TRBD1 | NA | TRBV5-1 | CASTLDRGGETQYF | TGCGCCAGCACCCTCGACAGGGGGGGAGAGACCCAGTACTTC
TRBJ2-5 | NA | NA | TRBV6-2/TRBV6-3 | CASSYSTRPLGRQETQYF | TGTGCCAGCAGTTACTCGACTCGACCCCTAGGCCGACAAGAGACCCAGTACTTC
TRBJ1-1 | NA | NA | TRBV29-1 | CSAKTGFSEAFF | TGCAGCGCCAAAACAGGGTTTTCTGAAGCTTTCTTT
TRBJ2-6 | NA | NA | TRBV7-2 | CASSLGTDSSGANVLTF | TGTGCCAGCAGCTTGGGGACTGATAGCTCTGGGGCCAACGTCCTGACTTTC
TRBJ2-5 | TRBD1 | NA | TRBV27 | CASSLRRQGSETQYF | TGTGCCAGCAGTTTACGGCGACAGGGCTCGGAGACCCAGTACTTC
TRBJ2-7 | NA | NA | TRBV6-2/TRBV6-3 | CASSTRSGKNEQYF | TGTGCCAGCAGTACCCGATCAGGGAAGAACGAGCAGTACTTC
TRBJ2-5 | TRBD2 | NA | TRBV25-1 | CASSDGGAGGWETQYF | TGTGCCAGCAGTGATGGGGGGGCGGGAGGCTGGGAGACCCAGTACTTC
TRBJ2-3 | TRBD2 | few | TRBV4-3 | CASSQEGSGRVLSTDTQYF | TGCGCCAGCAGCCAAGAGGGTAGCGGGAGGGTCCTTAGCACAGATACGCAGTATTTT
TRBJ1-1 | NA | NA | TRBV6-6 | CASSRPWTDKNTEAFF | TGTGCCAGCAGCCGACCCTGGACAGACAAGAACACTGAAGCTTTCTTT
TRBJ1-1 | TRBD1 | NA | TRBV7-3 | CASSPTGVNTEAFF | TGTGCCAGCAGCCCGACAGGGGTGAACACTGAAGCTTTCTTT
TRBJ2-1 | TRBD2 | once | TRBV3-1/TRBV3-2 | CASSQVVGGTRAYNEQFF | TGTGCCAGCAGCCAAGTAGTAGGAGGGACTAGGGCCTACAATGAGCAGTTCTTC
TRBJ2-1 | NA | NA | TRBV7-9 | CASSSPWLEGQFF | TGTGCCAGCAGCTCTCCATGGCTAGAAGGGCAGTTCTTC
TRBJ2-1 | NA | NA | TRBV14 | CASSQHDSSYNEQFF | TGTGCCAGCAGCCAACATGACTCCTCCTACAATGAGCAGTTCTTC
TRBJ2-7 | NA | once | TRBV5-4 | CASSSSVEQYF | TGTGCCAGCAGCTCCTCGGTCGAGCAGTACTTC
TRBJ1-2 | NA | once | TRBV10-3 | CAISVHSRDANYGYTF | TGTGCCATCAGTGTCCACTCCAGGGATGCTAACTATGGCTACACCTTC
TRBJ2-5 | TRBD2 | NA | TRBV11-2 | CASSRAGLADRLRNQYF | TGTGCCAGCAGCCGAGCAGGACTAGCGGACCGCCTCCGGAACCAGTACTTC
TRBJ2-3 | TRBD2 | once | TRBV7-9 | CASSLSGGDTQYF | TGTGCCAGCAGCTTATCCGGGGGGGATACGCAGTATTTT
TRBJ2-7 | TRBD2 | few | TRBV25-1 | CASSYGTKRDPYF | TGTGCCAGCAGTTACGGGACTAAGCGGGACCCGTACTTC
TRBJ1-5 | NA | once | TRBV13 | CASSRSGNSNQPQHF | TGTGCCAGCAGTCGATCGGGTAATAGCAATCAGCCCCAGCATTTT
TRBJ1-2 | NA | NA | TRBV13 | CASSLVGVEGNYGYTF | TGTGCCAGCAGCTTAGTAGGTGTGGAGGGGAACTATGGCTACACCTTC
TRBJ1-2 | TRBD1 | NA | TRBV19 | CASSTGTGTAYRSYGYTF | TGTGCCAGTAGTACCGGGACAGGGACTGCCTACAGGTCCTATGGCTACACCTTC
TRBJ1-1 | NA | NA | TRBV1 | CTSSQDRGQGLNTEAFF | TGCACCAGCAGCCAAGATCGAGGACAGGGCTTGAACACTGAAGCTTTCTTT
TRBJ1-3 | NA | few | TRBV9 | CASDTGSGNTIYF | TGTGCCAGCGATACAGGGTCTGGAAACACCATATATTTT